This T cell receptor beta chain was documented in a study of blood T cell repertoires in COVID-19. In the study overall: The United States, Italy and Spain provided the acute and convalescent COVID-19 samples. The analysed material was cDNA or gDNA that came from T cells, B-cell-depleted T cells, or PBMCs.

Authors' processing steps: Estimates of nucleated cell counts were drawn from the amplification of reference gene primers. The table came from immunoSEQ multiplex PCR; TCRdb's copy has only in-frame clones and leaves some out. V, J and clone size derive from that table, while D and trimming were established from the DNA sequence. Here the sample spans around 310,000 clones, more than 75% being singletons. CDR1 and CDR2 (germline): WNHNN, SYGVQD (reference sequence). With 9 bases removed from V and 4 bases from J, the gap between germline ends came to 18 bases. The CDR3 has 14 residues. This sequence joins TRBV10-1 and TRBJ1-2, with D possibly matching TRBD1 (6 bases). Sample: peripheral blood. This TCR was sampled from a woman between 45 and 65 years old with active or convalescent COVID-19. CDR3 sequence reads: CASPWGPRGYGYTF. For the CDR3, the DNA is TGCGCCAGTCCATGGGGGCCCCGCGGCTATGGCTACACCTTC.